This T cell receptor beta chain was profiled in a study of OX40 agonist ivuxolimab in advanced cancers. The CDR3 consists of 15 residues. V shed 7 bases, J shed 5 bases, and the junction held 4 bases outside the gene matches. Germline values: CDR1 MRHNA, CDR2 SNTAGT. Some clones are missing from TCRdb's copy, which holds only in-frame ones; the method was immunoSEQ multiplex PCR. Of around 40,000 clones detected, 88% appear once; the ten largest clones hold around 12%. This chain uses TRBV6-4 with TRBJ2-5, with 16 bases that match TRBD2. Sequences were derived from CD4+ or CD8+ T cells sorted from blood, sampled in a trial of the OX40 agonist ivuxolimab. The sequence came from an adult with an advanced solid tumor such as melanoma, head and neck, liver or kidney cancer. The CDR3 is CASMGLAGGRETQYF. The CDR3 nucleotides are TGTGCCAGCATGGGACTAGCGGGAGGGAGGGAGACCCAGTACTTC.